Here is one TCR beta chain with its context. Its recognized antigen is unknown. Qualities for individual bases were not recorded, and no much larger clone is one base off. The CDR1 and CDR2 encoded by the germline V gene (reference sequence) are SGHKS and YYEKEE. V is cut by 0 bases and J by 4 bases, and the space between the germline ends is 11 bases. Inclusive of the bounding cysteine and phenylalanine, the CDR3 is 15 residues long. The sequence is cut down to CDR3 DNA, 45 bases in frame from base 1. This specimen belongs to a study of blood T cells in healthy people across ages (dated by TCRdb to between 2014 and 2017). A note on the overall study: In model experiments, template switching captured about one uniquely barcoded TCR beta cDNA molecule for every two T cells. The study measured age-related changes in TCR beta repertoire diversity using deep sequencing normalized with unique cDNA molecular identifiers. Donors were grouped into four age groups: young (average roughly 15 years), middle-aged (roughly 40), aged (around 60) and long-lived (around 80). To avoid experimental bias, donors of different ages were distributed randomly across sequencing lanes. Using the same blood draw, the study looked at two additional independent replicas of 1 million unique cDNA reads for two donors, one aged 18 to 30 and the other aged 80 or older.

General study outcomes and caveats: Compared with the aged group, the long-lived group had more naive CD4+ T cells, fewer expanded clones and increased TCR diversity, suggesting age selection. As age increased, observed TCR beta diversity per million T cells dropped in a roughly linear way, and a significant reduction was already evident by age 40. Donor CMV infection status was unknown, potentially confounding age-related changes in expanded clonotypes. The percentage of naive T cells measured by flow cytometry correlated strongly with observed TCR beta diversity. Estimates of total diversity based on one million sequenced T cells were regarded as lower bounds and as underestimates. Since profiling was done on bulk unsorted PBMCs, naive and antigen-experienced compartments could not be conclusively compared.

The donors were roughly 40 Caucasian individuals from Russia, aged about 6 to 95 years, who were systemically healthy. Each donor gave about 9.7 milliliters of peripheral blood, drawn into EDTA-treated Vacutainer tubes. Ficoll-Paque density-gradient centrifugation was used to isolate PBMCs, with at least 7 million per sample. Total RNA, at least 6 micrograms per sample, was extracted from PBMCs with Trizol reagent. The percentages of naive CD45RAhigh/CD27high T cells were determined by flow cytometry on a PBMC aliquot from every donor. To prepare the library, 5' RACE was applied. TCRdb records Illumina HiSeq 2500 as the sequencer. A second roughly 7 to 11 cycle PCR used a sample-barcoded 5' primer and a J-beta primer mix. Each TCR beta cDNA molecule received a unique molecular identifier from a template-switch 5' adaptor carrying 12 random nucleotides. At least 3 million CDR3-containing paired-end reads were obtained from each sample. The Mint cDNA synthesis kit, primed by a TRBC-specific oligonucleotide, was used to synthesize first-strand cDNA from all RNA. After uracil-DNA glycosylase treatment, a first 18-cycle PCR used universal primers M1SS and BC2_uni_R on all cDNA. The paper's processing steps were these. For normalization, 1 million high-quality reads, each with a distinct molecular identifier, were randomly selected from each sample. Instead of being binned into consensus sequences, reads with shared molecular identifiers were discarded. MiTCR, with a Q25 quality threshold and the strictest error-elimination algorithm, was used for CDR3 identification, clonotype clustering and error correction. Lower-bound total TCR beta diversity was estimated with a nonparametric unseen species model using Euler transformation. The public sequencing data were trimmed at Q25 with fastp and processed into clonotypes with MiXCR by TCRdb, which kept only in-frame beta chains. Entries are consolidated by CDR3 protein sequence, retaining the most common genes and DNA. V and J calls and clone size were set by TCRdb, not the authors. Across this sample there are hundreds of thousands of distinct CDR3 sequences, with roughly 56% seen only once. About a quarter of the sample comes from the top ten.

This TCR derives from a man aged 35 to 55 in good health. What was sequenced was blood. In this chain, TRBV5-5 is recombined with TRBJ2-4, with the D gene call left open. The bases read TGTGCCAGCAGCTTGGCGGTGCTTGGAAAAAACATTCAGTACTTC. Its protein is CASSLAVLGKNIQYF.